This note documents a single T cell receptor beta chain sequence. Antigen: not known. Conversion of TCR transcripts into cDNA relied on 5'RACE template switching, which added a universal primer site and UMIs. MiXCR, run by TCRdb on the 5' RACE reads, gives a single entry per CDR3 protein. This table has about 340,000 distinct CDR3 sequences, about an eighth appearing once. The data were obtained in a study of T cells after yellow fever vaccination. Study findings and constraints: Researchers report a weaker secondary response that nonetheless peaked faster, day 5 versus 15. A small proportion of clonotypes was detected in both the CD4 and CD8 compartments. Reappearing after the booster were most of the clones from primary vaccination (about 95% CD4, roughly 86% CD8).

This CDR3 has 15 residues. V lost 0 bases to trimming and J lost 1 base, with 9 bases between them. In germline, CDR1 is LGHNA, CDR2 YNFKEQ. This receptor was identified in a man younger than 35 who received the YFV17D yellow fever vaccine. The rearrangement uses TRBV4-2 and TRBJ1-1, with D uncertain. Source: CD4+ T cells sorted from PBMCs, taken 15 days after the yellow fever booster vaccination. CDR3: CASSQDEAGNTEAFF. In DNA, the CDR3 is TGTGCCAGCAGCCAAGATGAAGCTGGGAACACTGAAGCTTTCTTT.